These T cell receptor beta chains were read from a single sample in a study of T-cell reconstitution after alpha-beta-depleted transplantation in children. TCRdb analysed the PCR reads with MiXCR anew, one entry per CDR3 protein. This sample has about 610,000 distinct CDR3 sequences, with roughly a tenth found just once. Source: PBMCs from the stem cell graft donor, taken from the stem cell graft. These receptors were taken from a human donor who donated a stem cell graft to a child with acute myeloid leukemia. Both conserved end residues are part of each CDR3. A D gene is named only where the DNA matches it firmly. Clone size appears in some rows only: once, few, many, or a class for an expanded clone.

DNA | CDR3 | size | J | D | V
TGTGCCAGCAAGGATATATCGGCTAGCGGGAGATACAATGAGCAGTTCTTC | CASKDISASGRYNEQFF | many | TRBJ2-1 | TRBD2 | TRBV6-2/TRBV6-3
TGTGCCAGCAGACGGCAAGAGACCCAGTACTTC | CASRRQETQYF | many | TRBJ2-5 | - | TRBV6-5
TGTGCCAGCAGCCGGGAGGGGGCCTACGAGCAGTACTTC | CASSREGAYEQYF | many | TRBJ2-7 | TRBD2 | TRBV6-5
TGTGCCAGCACCCCCGCTGGGGGGCGGACGGACACTGAAGCTTTCTTT | CASTPAGGRTDTEAFF | few | TRBJ1-1 | - | TRBV12-3/TRBV12-4
TGCAGTGCTAGAGATGGCAGGGAAGCCAAAAACATTCAGTACTTC | CSARDGREAKNIQYF | few | TRBJ2-4 | - | TRBV20-1
TGTGCCAGCAGCTTAGCGGGACAGGGATATGAAGCTTTCTTT | CASSLAGQGYEAFF | - | TRBJ1-1 | TRBD1 | TRBV7-2
TGTGCCATCAGGGTGGAGACTACCAACAATGAGCAGTTCTTC | CAIRVETTNNEQFF | - | TRBJ2-1 | - | TRBV10-3
TGTGCCAGCAGCTTGAGGCAGGGAAGGTTCAATGAGCAGTTCTTC | CASSLRQGRFNEQFF | few | TRBJ2-1 | - | TRBV5-6
TGTGCCAGCAGCTTCACTAGCGGGAGTATCAATGAGCAGTTCTTC | CASSFTSGSINEQFF | - | TRBJ2-1 | TRBD2 | TRBV7-2
TGTGCCAGCAGCCAAGGCCAAATCCGCTACGAGCAGTACTTC | CASSQGQIRYEQYF | - | TRBJ2-7 | - | TRBV3-1
TGTGCCAGCAGTCAATCCAACTTGAACACTGAAGCTTTCTTT | CASSQSNLNTEAFF | - | TRBJ1-1 | - | TRBV25-1
TGTGCCAGCAGCAGGGGGGGTGGGGGGAACGATCAGCCCCAGCATTTT | CASSRGGGGNDQPQHF | few | TRBJ1-5 | TRBD1 | TRBV6-1
TGTGCCAGCAGTAAGCAGATCTCCTACGAGCAGTACTTC | CASSKQISYEQYF | many | TRBJ2-7 | - | TRBV12-3/TRBV12-4
TGTGCCAGCAGCGGTGGCGGGAGTATCCCCTACAATGAGCAGTTCTTC | CASSGGGSIPYNEQFF | many | TRBJ2-1 | TRBD2 | TRBV9
TGTGCCAGCAGTTTATCCCGACAGACCGGGGAGTTCTTC | CASSLSRQTGEFF | - | TRBJ2-1 | - | TRBV6-5
TGTGCCAGCAGCCAAGTATACTACGAGCAGTACTTC | CASSQVYYEQYF | many | TRBJ2-7 | - | TRBV3-1
TGTGCCAGCAGCTCCCTACTAGCGGGGCAAAACAATGAGCAGTTCTTC | CASSSLLAGQNNEQFF | many | TRBJ2-1 | TRBD2 | TRBV11-2
TGTGCCAGCAGCGTATCCACTCACACTGAAGCTTTCTTT | CASSVSTHTEAFF | few | TRBJ1-1 | - | TRBV9
TGCAGCGTGTGGGACAGCTCCTACGAGCAGTACTTC | CSVWDSSYEQYF | - | TRBJ2-7 | TRBD1 | TRBV29-1
TGTGCCAGCAGTAGGACCCCCACAGATACGCAGTATTTT | CASSRTPTDTQYF | many | TRBJ2-3 | - | TRBV6-4
TGCGCCAGCAGCCAAGGGACAACGAACACAGATACGCAGTATTTT | CASSQGTTNTDTQYF | - | TRBJ2-3 | - | TRBV4-3
TGTGCCAGCAGCTCCTCTAGCGTTTCCTACGAGCAGTACTTC | CASSSSSVSYEQYF | few | TRBJ2-7 | - | TRBV7-9
TGCAGTGCTAGAGAGCAACGACCAAATCAGCCCCAGCATTTT | CSAREQRPNQPQHF | - | TRBJ1-5 | - | TRBV20-1
TGTGCCAGCAGCCAAGTAGAACAGCTTATTGGAAACACCATATATTTT | CASSQVEQLIGNTIYF | few | TRBJ1-3 | - | TRBV4-2
TGTGCCATCAGTGAAGGTGAGAGAGGGCCTTCTCAGCAGTACTTC | CAISEGERGPSQQYF | few | TRBJ2-7 | - | TRBV10-3
TGTGCCAGCAGTCCACGGGACATCACCTACGAGCAGTACTTC | CASSPRDITYEQYF | many | TRBJ2-7 | - | TRBV28